This TCR beta chain appears in the sequencing data of a study of blood T cell repertoires in COVID-19. Per germline, CDR1 SGHDN and CDR2 FVKESK. The CDR3 extends over 17 amino acids. V was trimmed by 5 bases and J by 2 bases, leaving 20 bases between them. Generated by immunoSEQ multiplex PCR, the TCRdb table keeps only in-frame clones and is missing some. This table has fewer than 150,000 clones, roughly 79% appearing once. The sample taken for sequencing was peripheral blood. This chain joins TRBV14 and TRBJ2-3; a weak D match, TRBD2 (6 bases). This receptor was taken from a human donor in a cohort sampled during active COVID-19. CDR3 sequence reads: CASSSGRAGFYTDTQYF. CDR3 bases: TGTGCCAGCAGCTCGGGACGGGCGGGATTTTACACAGATACGCAGTATTTT.